This entry describes one T cell receptor beta chain. Antigen specificity is unknown. Method: immunoSEQ multiplex PCR; TCRdb's copy keeps in-frame clones and lacks some. This table has 100,000 to 110,000 clones, roughly 87% appearing once. These data come from a study of graft-versus-host responses after intestinal transplantation. This CDR3 is built from 16 residues. V lost 0 bases and J 0 bases, leaving 11 bases between the germline ends. The germline CDR1 and CDR2 sequences are SGHNT and YYREEE (reference sequence). This clonotype originated in a human donor who was the organ donor for an intestinal transplant. The genes are TRBV5-4 and TRBJ2-3, with D possibly matching TRBD2 (5 bases). Sequencing used unstimulated CD4+ T cells sorted from spleen or lymph node cells, obtained before transplant. DNA for the CDR3: TGTGCCAGCAGCTTGGGACTATCATCTAGCACAGATACGCAGTATTTT. Translating it yields CASSLGLSSSTDTQYF. Looking up the rest from reference TRBV5-4 and TRBJ2-3 gives the full variable domain: ETGVTQSPTHLIKTRGQQVTLRCSSQSGHNTVSWYQQALGQGPQFIFQYYREEENGRGNFPPRFSGLQFPNYSSELNVNALELDDSALYLCASSLGLSSSTDTQYFGPGTRLTVL.